These 22 T cell receptor beta chains were all obtained from the same sample, sequenced in a study of shared clonotypes between healthy human individuals. Generated by immunoSEQ multiplex PCR, the TCRdb table keeps only in-frame clones and is missing some. The repertoire holds around 1.5 million clones, 95% to 99% seen once, with 0.4% to 0.45% in the top ten. Sequenced sample: naive CD4+ T cells sorted from blood. The subset: CD45RA+ positively selected. These receptor sequences come from a man aged 25 to 40 in good health.

This clone was detected only once. V gene TRBV5-1 combines with J gene TRBJ2-1; 10 nucleotides match TRBD2. The CDR3 is 16 amino acids. Germline CDR1 is SGHRS and CDR2 is YFSETQ. The trim removed 7 bases at V and 4 bases at J, leaving 11 bases unmatched. The chain's CDR3 is CASAPTPTSGYNEQFF. The CDR3 DNA sequence: TGCGCCAGCGCTCCTACCCCGACTAGCGGGTACAATGAGCAGTTCTTC.

V gene TRBV7-9 combines with J gene TRBJ1-1; D remains unclear. Trimming stripped 4 bases from V and 6 bases from J, with 12 bases between. This CDR3 comprises 13 residues. Germline V gene lookup returns CDR1 SEHNR and CDR2 FQNEAQ (reference sequence). CDR3 coding DNA: TGTGCCAGCAGCTCACTGGGCGGGCCTGAAGCTTTCTTT. This encodes CASSSLGGPEAFF.

V gene TRBV29-1 combines with J gene TRBJ2-1, with a tentative D call TRBD2 (6 bases). The CDR3 covers 15 residues. Germline CDR1 SQVTM, CDR2 ANQGSEA. Trimming shortened V by 0 bases and J by 4 bases, and 13 bases separated the two germline ends. The chain's CDR3 is CSVEEGGGRYNEQFF. CDR3 DNA sequence: TGCAGCGTTGAAGAGGGGGGAGGCCGATACAATGAGCAGTTCTTC.

The rearrangement links TRBV5-1 to TRBJ1-1; D is unclear. CDR3 length: 13 amino acids. Between the trimmed V and J ends, which lost 2 bases and 3 bases, there was a span of 8 bases. CDR1 is SGHRS and CDR2 is YFSETQ in the germline V gene. CDR3 residues: CASSLNVDTEAFF. The DNA for the CDR3 is TGCGCCAGCAGCTTAAACGTGGACACTGAAGCTTTCTTT.

The V gene is TRBV29-1, the J gene TRBJ1-4; no clear D gene. From germline, CDR1 is SQVTM and CDR2 ANQGSEA. This CDR3 has 12 amino acids. V lost 4 bases and J lost 8, with 11 bases in between. The CDR3 DNA is TGCAGCGTTGCCGGGGAGCGGGAAAAACTGTTTTTT. Its protein product is CSVAGEREKLFF.

The chain links TRBV18 to TRBJ2-7; TRBD2 matches 8 bases. Trimming removed 2 bases from V and 0 bases from J; junction bases left unmatched: 6. The germline V gene encodes CDR1 KGHSH and CDR2 LQKENI. This CDR3 spans 16 amino acids. CDR3 DNA: TGTGCCAGCTCACCAATAGCGGGACACCTCTCCTACGAGCAGTACTTC. It translates to CASSPIAGHLSYEQYF.

The genes are TRBV7-9 and TRBJ2-2; D tentatively fits TRBD1 or TRBD2 (5 bases each). Germline CDR1 and CDR2: SEHNR and FQNEAQ (reference sequence). The CDR3 has 17 residues. The V end was cut by 5 bases, the J end by 6 bases, with 22 bases between. The CDR3 DNA is TGTGCCAGCAGCCCCTTAGGGGAGAGGCCCCAATCCGGGGAGCTGTTTTTT. It is translated as CASSPLGERPQSGELFF.

This clone was seen once. This chain links TRBV5-1 with TRBJ2-7; the match to TRBD1 covers 8 bases. J was trimmed by 12 bases and V by 4 bases; bases with no gene match: 18. This CDR3 spans 15 amino acids. The germline gives CDR1 SGHRS, CDR2 YFSETQ. CDR3 coding DNA: TGCGCCAGCAGCCCGACCGGGACAGGATTCCAATCGCGGTACTTC. Translation gives CASSPTGTGFQSRYF. Drawing the rest from reference TRBV5-1 and TRBJ2-7, the complete variable domain is KAGVTQTPRYLIKTRGQQVTLSCSPISGHRSVSWYQQTPGQGLQFLFEYFSETQRNKGNFPGRFSGRQFSNSRSEMNVSTLELGDSALYLCASSPTGTGFQSRYFGPGTRLTVT.

The genes are TRBV7-9 and TRBJ1-4; no reliable D call. The CDR3 loop spans 14 amino acids. The ends were cut back, 7 bases at V and 6 bases at J, with 15 bases in the middle. Germline loops: CDR1 SEHNR, CDR2 FQNEAQ (reference sequence). As DNA, the CDR3 is TGTGCCAGCACCCCGGCGGTGGTGGATGAAAAACTGTTTTTT. As protein: CASTPAVVDEKLFF.

This clone was counted once. The chain links TRBV11-2 to TRBJ2-1, with D perhaps TRBD2 (6 bases). V lost 5 bases to trimming and J lost 5 bases, with 16 bases between them. Germline V CDR1 and CDR2: SGHAT, FQNNGV. The CDR3 contains 15 residues. The CDR3 DNA sequence: TGTGCCAGCAGCCCGGGACTCGGGGGAGACAATGAGCAGTTCTTC. This gives the protein CASSPGLGGDNEQFF.

The V gene is TRBV10-3, the J gene TRBJ2-7; 9 bases are a match to TRBD1. The length of the CDR3 is 17 residues. The V and J ends lost 4 bases and 6 bases, in that order; junction bases with no gene match: 16. Germline V CDR1 and CDR2: ENHRY, SYGVKD. The CDR3 reads CAISGGRDGDRGFEQYF. In nucleotides, the CDR3 is TGTGCCATCAGTGGCGGGCGGGATGGAGACAGGGGGTTCGAGCAGTACTTC.

The V call is TRBV7-9, the J call TRBJ1-5, with 7 bases fitting TRBD1. With V trimmed by 5 bases and J by 3 bases, 7 bases remained unmatched. This CDR3 spans 15 amino acids. Germline CDR1 SEHNR, CDR2 FQNEAQ (reference sequence). The CDR3 DNA sequence: TGTGCCAGCAGCCGAGGGGGCTTGGACAATCAGCCCCAGCATTTT. It translates to CASSRGGLDNQPQHF.

This clone was detected only a few times. The V and J genes are TRBV18 and TRBJ2-1; weak D call: TRBD2 (6 bases). The CDR3 totals 13 residues. Trimming stripped 3 bases from V and 9 bases from J, with 12 bases between. Germline loops: CDR1 KGHSH, CDR2 LQKENI. In nucleotides, the CDR3 is TGTGCCAGCTCACCGTTTAGGGGAGGTGAGCAGTTCTTC. Its protein is CASSPFRGGEQFF.

V usage is TRBV12-2 and J usage is TRBJ2-7; TRBD2 is the table's D call and was not checked against the DNA. TRBV12-2 is labeled a pseudogene. There are 19 residues in the CDR3. In DNA form, the CDR3 reads TGTGCAAGTCGCTGCCCCGGGGTAGCCACGAGGCGTAGCTCCTACGAGCAGTACTTC. It codes for CASRCPGVATRRSSYEQYF.

The chain carries TRBV11-2 and TRBJ1-4; TRBD1 is a possible D gene (5 bases). Germline values: CDR1 SGHAT, CDR2 FQNNGV. The V and J ends lost 4 bases and 7 bases respectively, with 25 bases between them. The CDR3 sequence is 18 residues long. Here the CDR3 DNA reads TGTGCCAGCAGCTCCCTCGGCACAGTCGGGGCCTATGGTGAAAAACTGTTTTTT. Translation gives CASSSLGTVGAYGEKLFF. Supplemented by reference TRBV11-2 and TRBJ1-4, the full variable domain reads EAGVAQSPRYKIIEKRQSVAFWCNPISGHATLYWYQQILGQGPKLLIQFQNNGVVDDSQLPKDRFSAERLKGVDSTLKIQPAKLEDSAVYLCASSSLGTVGAYGEKLFFGSGTQLSVL.

The chain has TRBV5-4 and TRBJ2-2; D is unclear. Per germline, CDR1 SGHNT and CDR2 YYREEE (reference sequence). The CDR3 runs 14 residues. Between the trimmed V and J ends, which lost 0 bases and 7 bases, there was a span of 10 bases. The DNA for the CDR3 is TGTGCCAGCAGCTTGGCAGGTCGGAACGGGGAGCTGTTTTTT. Amino acid sequence: CASSLAGRNGELFF.

V usage is TRBV19 and J usage is TRBJ2-2; 7 bases align to TRBD1. Germline assignment: CDR1 LNHDA and CDR2 SQIVND (reference sequence). Trimming at V came to 7 bases and at J to 9 bases, leaving 8 bases not matched to a gene. The CDR3 has 13 residues. Here the CDR3 reads CASNQGDLRELFF. DNA of the CDR3: TGTGCCAGTAATCAGGGGGACCTCCGGGAGCTGTTTTTT.

The chain couples TRBV5-5 to TRBJ2-7, with D tentatively TRBD1 or TRBD2 (5 bases each). Germline-derived CDR1 and CDR2 are SGHKS and YYEKEE (reference sequence). V lost 5 bases, J lost 7 bases, and 22 bases lay in between. This CDR3 region has 15 residues. The DNA of the CDR3 is TGTGCCAGCAGAAAGACCGGGACCTCGGCAGTGGAGCAGTACTTC. Translation: CASRKTGTSAVEQYF.

This chain connects TRBV7-8 to TRBJ2-7, with 10 bases identical to TRBD1. V lost 6 bases to trimming and J lost 5 bases; unmatched junction nucleotides: 10. Germline V gives CDR1 SGHVS, CDR2 FQNEAQ. The CDR3 has 15 amino acids. The CDR3 DNA reads TGTGCCAGCAGTCGACAGGGGGCGAATCCCCACGAGCAGTACTTC. It codes for CASSRQGANPHEQYF.

V and J are TRBV7-2 and TRBJ2-3; D is undetermined. The CDR3 has 13 residues. Trimming left V 3 bases short and J 6 bases short, with 10 bases between. The germline V gene encodes CDR1 SGHTA and CDR2 FQGNSA. The chain's CDR3 is CASSFAVFDTQYF. CDR3 bases: TGTGCCAGCAGCTTTGCGGTGTTCGATACGCAGTATTTT.

The chain uses TRBV30 and TRBJ1-4, with 9 bases matching TRBD1. The CDR3 sequence is 14 residues long. CDR1 is GTSNPN, CDR2 SVGIG, per germline (reference sequence). V was clipped by 1 base and J by 10 bases; unmatched bases: 7. This CDR3 reads CAWSGGTGFLKLFF. In nucleotides, the CDR3 is TGTGCCTGGAGTGGCGGGACAGGGTTTCTAAAACTGTTTTTT.

Comment on this clone: Other nucleotide sequences from this sample produce the same CDR3. V usage is TRBV2 and J usage is TRBJ2-1; TRBD1 might be the D (5 bases). The CDR3 is 12 amino acids. Germline V lookup: CDR1 SNHLY, CDR2 FYNNEI. The V end lost 2 bases, the J end lost 6 bases, and 5 bases lay between the germline ends. In nucleotides, the CDR3 is TGTGCCAGCAGTGAAAGGGGCAATGAGCAGTTCTTC. It is translated as CASSERGNEQFF.